This T cell receptor (beta chain) was recorded in a study of T cell responses to AZD1222 COVID-19 vaccine. Findings of the study overall: Repertoire sampling occurred only after the peak T cell response. Dominant CD4 TCR responses targeted spike regions 160-218 and 743-854. Females made up more of the donors, who were largely white British, and clonal diversity may have come out too low. The number of AZD1222 recipients seropositive at baseline was only 6 or 7.

Method: immunoSEQ multiplex PCR; TCRdb's copy keeps in-frame clones and lacks some. The table lists under 200,000 clones, over 85% of them singletons. This clone was detected once. Its antigen is unidentified. The origin of this receptor is an adult who received the MenACWY meningococcal vaccine as a control. Sequencing used peripheral blood, obtained 28 days after the second dose of the MenACWY control vaccine.

CDR3 amino acids: CASSVRPQGSPLHF. In DNA, the CDR3 is TGTGCCAGCAGTGTCAGGCCCCAGGGTTCACCCCTCCACTTT. This chain joins TRBV27 and TRBJ1-6; the D gene is possibly TRBD1 (5 bases). The CDR3 contains 14 residues. Trimming pared 5 bases from V and 9 bases from J, leaving 14 bases between. The germline V gene encodes CDR1 MNHEY and CDR2 SMNVEV (reference sequence).